The present T cell receptor (beta chain) was sequenced within a study of T cell repertoires in cytomegalovirus infection. Whole-study context: Use of recently identified HLA-C-restricted and well-studied HLA-B-restricted CMV epitopes was part of the study. Shared public TCR beta signatures pointed to both CMV infection and a matching HLA type.

V shed 1 base, J shed 5 bases, and the junction held 21 bases outside the gene matches. CDR3 size: 21 residues. CDR1 is SGHVS, CDR2 FQNEAQ, per germline. TCRdb processed the reads anew with MiXCR; each CDR3 protein has one entry. The repertoire includes 550,000 to 850,000 distinct CDR3 sequences, around 35% of them detected once, and about 20% sits in the top ten. This clonotype was seen a few times. Its specificity is not known. Whole-study results and caveats: HLA-C-restricted CMV-specific TCR beta clonotypes prevailed in the ex vivo response.

This sequence originates from a human donor in good health (CMV status not recorded). Some clones in this sample may be carry-over from other donors' samples. The chain links TRBV7-8 to TRBJ2-7, with 12 positions matching TRBD2. This specimen was cultured PBMCs, taken from culture after CMV antigen stimulation. Here the CDR3 reads CASSLVWSTGELLAGGDEQYF. CDR3 in DNA: TGTGCCAGCAGCTTAGTTTGGTCGACTGGGGAATTACTAGCGGGAGGTGACGAGCAGTACTTC.